Listed here is a single T cell receptor beta chain. As yet, its antigen is unknown. The data were taken from a study of T-cell memory formation after mild COVID-19. General study points: There was no confirmation that second-wave clones peaking on day 37 were SARS-CoV-2 specific.

A 5'RACE reaction primed in the constant segment made cDNA libraries of TCR alpha and TCR beta, and these carried sample barcodes and UMIs. Using its own MiXCR run on the 5' RACE reads, TCRdb lists one record per CDR3 protein. The sample carries around 500,000 distinct CDR3 sequences, roughly 20% recorded once. The sequencing sample was made of PBMCs or a T cell subset sorted from them (not recorded which). The TCR was taken from an adult woman who had mild COVID-19 (a few samples of this study predate the infection). Cell type and time point are not known.

In nucleotides, the CDR3 is TGTGCCAGCAGTTCCCGGGGGAGGTCCTACAATGAGCAGTTCTTC. It yields the protein CASSSRGRSYNEQFF. The chain employs TRBV28 and TRBJ2-1, with a tentative D call TRBD2 (6 bases). Germline-derived CDR1 and CDR2 are MDHEN and SYDVKM. The CDR3 runs to 15 residues. The ends were cut back, 4 bases at V and 1 base at J, with 11 bases in the middle.